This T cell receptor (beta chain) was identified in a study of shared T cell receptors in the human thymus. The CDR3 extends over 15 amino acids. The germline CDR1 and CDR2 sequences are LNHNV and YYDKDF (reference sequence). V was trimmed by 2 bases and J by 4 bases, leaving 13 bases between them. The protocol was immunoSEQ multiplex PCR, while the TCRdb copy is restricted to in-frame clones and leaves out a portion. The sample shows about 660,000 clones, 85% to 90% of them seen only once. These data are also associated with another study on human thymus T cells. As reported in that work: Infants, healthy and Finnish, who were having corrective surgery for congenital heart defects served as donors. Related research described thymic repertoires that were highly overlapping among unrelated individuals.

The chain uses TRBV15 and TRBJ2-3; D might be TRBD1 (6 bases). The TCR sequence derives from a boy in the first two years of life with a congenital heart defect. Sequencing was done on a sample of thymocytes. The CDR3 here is CATSRHPGTPDTQYF. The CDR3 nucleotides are TGTGCCACCAGCAGACACCCCGGGACACCAGATACGCAGTATTTT.